Presented here are 8 T cell receptor beta chains from one specimen sequenced in a study of beta chain features in type 1 diabetes. Broader study findings: Shortening that was moderate but significant affected the TCRB CDR3s of Type 1 diabetes patients in all four CD4+ subsets.

No antigens are known for them. Every isolated RNA sample was fully reverse transcribed, so sequencing captured expressed TCRB transcripts. Sequencing used immunoSEQ multiplex PCR; TCRdb keeps in-frame clones, though not all of them. The sample consists of a few hundred thousand clones, around 24% of them appearing once. The source material was naive CD4+ T cells from blood. These receptors were obtained from a woman aged 25-40 years with type 1 diabetes.

V usage is TRBV2 and J usage is TRBJ2-1; D uncertain. The ends were cut back, 6 bases at V and 0 bases at J, with 6 bases in the middle. This CDR3 has 13 residues. The germline CDR1 and CDR2 sequences are SNHLY and FYNNEI. Here the CDR3 reads CASRLSSYNEQFF. DNA of the CDR3: TGTGCCAGCAGGTTGAGCTCCTACAATGAGCAGTTCTTC.

The chain combines TRBV30 with TRBJ1-1; no clear D gene. The CDR3 runs 13 residues. V was pared by 0 bases and J by 8 bases, with 13 bases between. In germline, CDR1 is GTSNPN, CDR2 SVGIG (reference sequence). The CDR3 reads CAWSVQSGSEAFF. DNA for the CDR3: TGTGCCTGGAGTGTACAATCCGGGAGCGAAGCTTTCTTT.

This clone was counted a few times. The DNA for the CDR3 is TGTGCCAGCGCCCCATCCACAGGGAGTTACTACGAGCAGTACTTC. Residues: CASAPSTGSYYEQYF. The genes are TRBV28 and TRBJ2-7, with TRBD1 as a possible D gene (6 bases). This CDR3 is built from 15 residues. V was shortened by 8 bases and J by 3 bases, with 20 bases between the two germline ends. Looked up from germline, CDR1 is MDHEN and CDR2 is SYDVKM.

A few counts support this clone. The gene calls are TRBV30 and TRBJ1-1, with D possibly matching TRBD1 (6 bases). This CDR3 is built from 11 residues. Trimming cost V 4 bases and J 7 bases, with 10 bases left between them. The germline V gene encodes CDR1 GTSNPN and CDR2 SVGIG (reference sequence). This CDR3 is CAWMGALEAFF. The CDR3 DNA follows: TGTGCCTGGATGGGGGCCCTTGAAGCTTTCTTT.

This clone was counted a few times. This chain joins TRBV4-2 and TRBJ2-7; D might be TRBD1 (5 bases). Trimming took 0 bases from V and 3 from J, leaving 15 bases between them. Germline V gene data show CDR1 as LGHNA and CDR2 as YNFKEQ. The CDR3 has 16 amino acids. The CDR3 sequence is CASSQDSDTIRYEQYF. In nucleotides, the CDR3 is TGTGCCAGCAGCCAAGACTCGGACACAATCCGCTACGAGCAGTACTTC.

This clone has a single count. The rearrangement uses TRBV6-6 and TRBJ2-3; 9 nucleotides match TRBD2. The CDR3 totals 16 residues. Per germline, CDR1 MNHNY and CDR2 SVGAGI (reference sequence). Germline trimming cut 8 bases from V and 7 bases from J; bases unmatched to any gene: 16. The chain's CDR3 is CASHLGAGGVSNTQYF. The CDR3 DNA sequence: TGTGCCAGCCACCTGGGAGCGGGAGGAGTTTCGAATACGCAGTATTTT.

J is TRBJ2-2 and V is TRBV25-1; TRBD2 matches 10 bases. Germline CDR1 reads MGHDK; CDR2 reads SYGVNS. The CDR3 contains 14 residues. Trimming cost V 4 bases and J 5 bases; bases outside gene matches: 1. The CDR3 bases are TGTGCCAGCAGTGTAGCGGGAGGAACCGGGGAGCTGTTTTTT. Amino acid sequence: CASSVAGGTGELFF.

Here the CDR3 reads CAWSVQYTGELFF. CDR3 DNA sequence: TGTGCCTGGAGTGTACAGTACACCGGGGAGCTGTTTTTT. This chain links TRBV30 with TRBJ2-2; no clear D gene. The CDR3 runs to 13 residues. Germline V gene sequence: CDR1 GTSNPN, CDR2 SVGIG (reference sequence). Between the trimmed V and J ends, which lost 0 bases and 3 bases, there was a span of 5 bases. The full variable domain, in which reference TRBV30 and TRBJ2-2 provide the parts outside the CDR3, is SQTIHQWPATLVQPVGSPLSLECTVEGTSNPNLYWYRQAAGRGLQLLFYSVGIGQISSEVPQNLSASRPQDRQFILSSKKLLLSDSGFYLCAWSVQYTGELFFGEGSRLTVL.